Here is one TCR beta chain with its context. Its antigen is currently unknown. V was clipped by 0 bases and J by 6 bases; unmatched bases: 4. This CDR3 is 15 amino acids long. The germline V gene encodes CDR1 SGHTA and CDR2 FQGTGA. Using immunoSEQ multiplex PCR, the repertoire was profiled, and TCRdb retains in-frame clones only, with some absent. The table includes some 120,000 clones, around 90% detected once. This sample stems from a study of T cell responses to AZD1222 COVID-19 vaccine. General study results and limits: None of the repertoires were sampled until the peak T cell response had passed. An increase in Spike-specific TCR breadth and depth was observed after two AZD1222 doses. Donors were largely white British and mainly female; clonal diversity was possibly underestimated. The span of vaccine-associated CD4 TCRs extended across spike, with dominance at 160-218 and 743-854.

This clonotype was sampled from an adult in good health. The chain uses TRBV7-3 and TRBJ2-2, with TRBD1 identical over 7 bases. The material sequenced was peripheral blood, taken on day 0 of AZD1222 vaccination. Here the CDR3 DNA reads TGTGCCAGCAGCTTAACAGGGGGCTCTGCCGGGGAGCTGTTTTTT. Protein: CASSLTGGSAGELFF.